These 14 T cell receptor beta chains originate from one sample sequenced in a study of neurological immune-mediated disorders. TCRdb recomputed calls from the 5' RACE reads with MiXCR, one row per CDR3 protein. The table lists around 64,000 distinct CDR3 sequences, roughly 13% of them singletons, with about 10% in the top ten. Sequencing was performed on PBMCs. These receptor sequences come from a woman in her sixties or seventies with HTLV-1-associated myelopathy (HAM/TSP).

This clonotype was observed at least ten times. The chain has TRBV5-1 and TRBJ2-7; either TRBD1 or TRBD2 may fit D (6 bases each). This CDR3 region has 16 residues. CDR1 and CDR2 from the germline V gene are SGHRS and YFSETQ. V was shortened by 4 bases and J by 2 bases, with 19 bases between the two germline ends. The CDR3 is CASSEAPGAKPYEQYF. The CDR3 DNA reads as TGCGCCAGCAGCGAGGCCCCGGGGGCAAAACCCTACGAGCAGTACTTC.

The sample holds many counts of this clonotype. The chain couples TRBV11-1 to TRBJ2-7; TRBD1 aligns across 8 bases. Losses at the gene ends were 5 bases for V and 5 bases for J; bases not matched to a gene: 8. The CDR3 sequence is 14 residues long. CDR1 is SGHAT, CDR2 FQDESV, per germline (reference sequence). CDR3 amino acids: CASSQATGVDEQYF. The CDR3 DNA reads TGTGCCAGCAGCCAAGCGACAGGGGTGGACGAGCAGTACTTC.

This clonotype has a count of ten or more. The rearrangement uses TRBV29-1 and TRBJ2-1, with D perhaps assigned TRBD1 or TRBD2 (5 bases each). This CDR3 is 12 amino acids long. Trimming left V 7 bases short and J 4 bases short, with 11 bases between. CDR1 is SQVTM, CDR2 ANQGSEA, per germline. The CDR3 sequence is CSGSGTYNEQFF. As DNA, the CDR3 is TGCAGCGGCAGTGGGACGTACAATGAGCAGTTCTTC.

This clonotype was seen many times. This CDR3 is CASSLMSDAHEQYF. CDR3 nucleotides: TGCGCCAGCAGCTTGATGTCAGACGCCCACGAGCAGTACTTC. V usage is TRBV5-1 and J usage is TRBJ2-7; unclear D gene. Germline CDR1 SGHRS, CDR2 YFSETQ. The V end lost 1 base, the J end lost 5 bases, and 13 bases lay between the germline ends. The CDR3 totals 14 residues.

There are a few counts of this clonotype. The chain carries TRBV3-1 and TRBJ1-4, with TRBD1 as a possible D gene (5 bases). The CDR3 is 14 residues long. Trimming took off 1 base at V and 7 bases at J, with 10 bases between the two ends. The germline gives CDR1 LGHDT, CDR2 YNNKEL (reference sequence). CDR3 protein: CASSQAGDGEKLFF. CDR3 in DNA: TGTGCCAGCAGCCAAGCCGGGGACGGTGAAAAACTGTTTTTT.

The table lists this clonotype with many counts. The chain is built from TRBV20-1 and TRBJ2-7; no firm D call. From germline, CDR1 is DFQATT and CDR2 SNEGSKA (reference sequence). The length of the CDR3 is 13 residues. V lost 2 bases to trimming and J lost 5 bases, with 13 bases between them. As DNA, the CDR3 is TGCAGTGCTAGATTGGCGGCTGGTAACGAGCAGTACTTC. Protein: CSARLAAGNEQYF.

Ten or more counts support this clonotype. This chain joins TRBV6-6 and TRBJ2-7; TRBD1 matches at 8 bases. Germline V gene data show CDR1 as MNHNY and CDR2 as SVGAGI (reference sequence). Germline trimming cut 7 bases from V and 4 bases from J; bases unmatched to any gene: 6. The CDR3 runs 13 residues. CDR3 protein: CASTPDRGYEQYF. CDR3 DNA sequence: TGTGCCAGCACCCCAGACAGGGGTTACGAGCAGTACTTC.

This clonotype was counted ten times or more. The CDR3 DNA is TGTGCCAGCACTCTTGCTGGGGGGGCCAATGGCTACACCTTC. Its protein product is CASTLAGGANGYTF. The chain recombines TRBV12-3 or TRBV12-4 with TRBJ1-2; tentative D call: TRBD1 (6 bases). This CDR3 is built from 14 residues. The V end lost 7 bases, the J end lost 6 bases, and 18 bases lay between the germline ends.

This chain links TRBV20-1 with TRBJ2-3, with 10 bases aligning to TRBD2. The CDR3 has 13 amino acids. In germline, CDR1 is DFQATT, CDR2 SNEGSKA (reference sequence). J was trimmed by 4 bases and V by 6 bases; bases with no gene match: 4. The CDR3 bases are TGCAGTGCGACGACTAGCGGGTCAGATACGCAGTATTTT. Protein product: CSATTSGSDTQYF.

This clonotype was seen repeatedly, ten times or more. The chain uses TRBV29-1 and TRBJ2-7; D may be TRBD1 (5 bases). The CDR3 is 14 residues long. CDR1 and CDR2 (germline): SQVTM, ANQGSEA. V lost 7 bases, J lost 4 bases, and 20 bases lay in between. CDR3 nucleotides: TGCAGCGCCGGGTCCGGGCAGGGCTATTACGAGCAGTACTTC. Protein product: CSAGSGQGYYEQYF.

This clonotype was recorded at least ten times. The chain links TRBV27 to TRBJ2-7; D perhaps matches TRBD2 (6 bases). The V gene's germline CDR1 is MNHEY and CDR2 SMNVEV (reference sequence). Trimming removed 4 bases at V and 6 bases at J, with 13 bases between. The length of the CDR3 is 13 residues. DNA of the CDR3: TGTGCCAGCAGTTCCGGACTAAATCTCGAGCAGTACTTC. Its translation is CASSSGLNLEQYF.

The CDR3 reads CASSPRQGVTEAFF. CDR3 sequence (DNA): TGTGCCAGCAGTCCCAGACAGGGGGTCACTGAAGCTTTCTTT. This chain uses TRBV12-3 or TRBV12-4 with TRBJ1-1, with TRBD1 matching over 9 bases. This CDR3 has 14 amino acids. The V and J ends lost 5 bases and 4 bases, in that order; junction bases with no gene match: 5.

This clonotype was seen many times. The V and J genes are TRBV6-1 and TRBJ2-1, with TRBD1 matching over 7 bases. This CDR3 comprises 15 residues. J lost 4 bases, V lost 1 base, and 4 bases had no gene match. Germline CDR1 and CDR2: MNHNS and SASEGT. The CDR3 protein is CASSEEGDRYNEQFF. CDR3 bases: TGTGCCAGCAGTGAAGAGGGGGACAGATACAATGAGCAGTTCTTC.

This clonotype was observed at least ten times. For the CDR3, the DNA is TGTGCCAGCAGCGACGAGCAGAAGGCAGATACGCAGTATTTT. Amino acids: CASSDEQKADTQYF. The rearrangement uses TRBV9 and TRBJ2-3; D is uncertain. The germline V and J ends were trimmed by 3 bases and 4 bases, with 12 bases remaining between them. The germline gives CDR1 SGDLS, CDR2 YYNGEE. This CDR3 comprises 14 residues.